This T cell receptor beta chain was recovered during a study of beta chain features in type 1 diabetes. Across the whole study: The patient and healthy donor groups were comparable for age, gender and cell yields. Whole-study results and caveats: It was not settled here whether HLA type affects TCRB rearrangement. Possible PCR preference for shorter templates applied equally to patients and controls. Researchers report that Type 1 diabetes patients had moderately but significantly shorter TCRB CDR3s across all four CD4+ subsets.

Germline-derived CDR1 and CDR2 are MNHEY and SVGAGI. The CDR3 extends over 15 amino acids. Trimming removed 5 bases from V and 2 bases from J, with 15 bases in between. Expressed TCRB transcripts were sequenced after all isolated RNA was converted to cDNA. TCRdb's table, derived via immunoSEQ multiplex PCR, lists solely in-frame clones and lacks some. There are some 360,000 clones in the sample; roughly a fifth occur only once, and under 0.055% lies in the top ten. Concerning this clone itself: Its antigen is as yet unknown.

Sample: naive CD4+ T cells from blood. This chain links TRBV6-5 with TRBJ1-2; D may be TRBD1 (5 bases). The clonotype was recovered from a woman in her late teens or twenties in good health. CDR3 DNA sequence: TGTGCCAGCAGTCCCCTAGGGGCTCCCAACTATGGCTACACCTTC. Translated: CASSPLGAPNYGYTF.